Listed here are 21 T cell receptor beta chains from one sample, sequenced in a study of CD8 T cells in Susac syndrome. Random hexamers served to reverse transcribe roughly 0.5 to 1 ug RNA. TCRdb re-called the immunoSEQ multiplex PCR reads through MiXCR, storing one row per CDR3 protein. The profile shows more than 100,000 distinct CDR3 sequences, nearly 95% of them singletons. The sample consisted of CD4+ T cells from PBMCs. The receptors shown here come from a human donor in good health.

The CDR3 sequence: CASSPQGPKNIQYF. In DNA form, the CDR3 reads TGTGCCTCAAGCCCCCAGGGTCCCAAAAACATTCAGTACTTC. The J gene is TRBJ2-4, the V gene TRBV2; a weak D match, TRBD1 (5 bases). Trimming took off 11 bases at V and 2 bases at J, with 16 bases between the two ends. CDR3 length equals 14 residues. The germline V gene encodes CDR1 SNHLY and CDR2 FYNNEI.

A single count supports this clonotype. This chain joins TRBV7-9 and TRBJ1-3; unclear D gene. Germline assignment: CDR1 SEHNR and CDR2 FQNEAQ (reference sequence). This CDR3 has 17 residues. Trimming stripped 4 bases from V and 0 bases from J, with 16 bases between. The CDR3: CASSSLDPRASGNTIYF. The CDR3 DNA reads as TGTGCCAGCAGCTCCTTAGACCCAAGAGCCTCTGGAAACACCATATATTTT.

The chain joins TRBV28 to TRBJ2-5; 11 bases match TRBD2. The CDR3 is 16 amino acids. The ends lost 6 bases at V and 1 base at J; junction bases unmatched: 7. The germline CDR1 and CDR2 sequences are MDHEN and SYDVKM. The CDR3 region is CASSLAGGLLQETQYF. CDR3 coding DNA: TGTGCCAGCAGCCTAGCGGGAGGCCTCCTCCAAGAGACCCAGTACTTC.

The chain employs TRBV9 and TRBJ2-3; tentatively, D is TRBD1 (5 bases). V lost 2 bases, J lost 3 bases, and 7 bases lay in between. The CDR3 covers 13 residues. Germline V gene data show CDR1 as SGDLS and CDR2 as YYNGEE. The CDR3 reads CASSVTETDTQYF. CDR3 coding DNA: TGTGCCAGCAGCGTGACAGAGACAGATACGCAGTATTTT.

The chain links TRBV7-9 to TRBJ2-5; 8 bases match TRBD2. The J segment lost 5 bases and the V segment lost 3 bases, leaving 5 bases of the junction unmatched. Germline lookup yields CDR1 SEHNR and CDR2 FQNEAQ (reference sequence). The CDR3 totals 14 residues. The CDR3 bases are TGTGCCAGCAGCTTGACGGGAGGGATGGAGACCCAGTACTTC. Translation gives CASSLTGGMETQYF.

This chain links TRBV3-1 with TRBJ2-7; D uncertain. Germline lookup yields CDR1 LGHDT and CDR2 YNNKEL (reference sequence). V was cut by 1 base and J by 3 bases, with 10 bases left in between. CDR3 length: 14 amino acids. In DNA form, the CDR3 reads TGTGCCAGCAGCCAAGTAGCAAACAACTACGAGCAGTACTTC. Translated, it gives CASSQVANNYEQYF.

CDR3 nucleotide sequence: TGTGCCAGCAGCCAATCACCGGAAAGGGCCCAGTACTTC. Translating it yields CASSQSPERAQYF. The rearrangement uses TRBV11-2 and TRBJ2-5, with no clear D. Germline CDR1 is SGHAT and CDR2 is FQNNGV. Between the trimmed V and J ends, which lost 5 bases and 9 bases, there was a span of 16 bases. There are 13 residues in the CDR3.

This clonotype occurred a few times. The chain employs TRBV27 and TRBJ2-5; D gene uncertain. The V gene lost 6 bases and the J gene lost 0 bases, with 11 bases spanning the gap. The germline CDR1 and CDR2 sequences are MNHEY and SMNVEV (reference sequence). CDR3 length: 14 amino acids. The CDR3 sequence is CASSLDWYQETQYF. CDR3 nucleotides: TGTGCCAGCAGCTTAGATTGGTACCAAGAGACCCAGTACTTC.

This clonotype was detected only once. The CDR3 nucleotides read TGCAGTGCTACCGGGACTAGCGGGACCGGCCAGTTCTTC. It translates to CSATGTSGTGQFF. V gene TRBV20-1 combines with J gene TRBJ2-1; TRBD2 matches 13 bases. The trim removed 4 bases at V and 13 bases at J, leaving 7 bases unmatched. Germline lookup yields CDR1 DFQATT and CDR2 SNEGSKA (reference sequence). This CDR3 is built from 13 residues.

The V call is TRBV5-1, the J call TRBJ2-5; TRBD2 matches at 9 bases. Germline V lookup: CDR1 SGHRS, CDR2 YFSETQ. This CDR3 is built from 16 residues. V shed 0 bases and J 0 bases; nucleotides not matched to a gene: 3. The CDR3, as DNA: TGCGCCAGCAGCTTGGGACTAGCGGCATACCAAGAGACCCAGTACTTC. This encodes CASSLGLAAYQETQYF.

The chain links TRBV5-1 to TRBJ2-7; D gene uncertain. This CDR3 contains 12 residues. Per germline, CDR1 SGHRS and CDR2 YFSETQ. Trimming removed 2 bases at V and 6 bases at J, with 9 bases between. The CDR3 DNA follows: TGCGCCAGCAGCTTCCCCGGTCTCGAGCAGTACTTC. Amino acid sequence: CASSFPGLEQYF.

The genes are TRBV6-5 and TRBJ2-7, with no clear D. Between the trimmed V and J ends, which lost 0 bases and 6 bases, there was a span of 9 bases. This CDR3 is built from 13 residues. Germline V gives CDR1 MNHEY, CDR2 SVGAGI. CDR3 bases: TGTGCCAGCAGTTACTCCCCCTGGGCCGAGCAGTACTTC. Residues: CASSYSPWAEQYF.

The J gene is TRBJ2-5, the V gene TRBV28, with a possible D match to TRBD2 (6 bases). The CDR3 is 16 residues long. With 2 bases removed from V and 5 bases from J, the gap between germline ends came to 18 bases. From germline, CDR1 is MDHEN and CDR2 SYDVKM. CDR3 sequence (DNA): TGTGCCAGCAGTTTAATTCGGCGGGGAGGCATGGAGACCCAGTACTTC. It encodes CASSLIRRGGMETQYF.

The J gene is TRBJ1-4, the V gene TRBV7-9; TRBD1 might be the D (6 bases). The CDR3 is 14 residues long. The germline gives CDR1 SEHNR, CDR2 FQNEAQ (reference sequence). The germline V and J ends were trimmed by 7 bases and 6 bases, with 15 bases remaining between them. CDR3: CASTQGGGDEKLFF. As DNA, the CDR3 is TGTGCCAGCACCCAAGGGGGAGGGGATGAAAAACTGTTTTTT.

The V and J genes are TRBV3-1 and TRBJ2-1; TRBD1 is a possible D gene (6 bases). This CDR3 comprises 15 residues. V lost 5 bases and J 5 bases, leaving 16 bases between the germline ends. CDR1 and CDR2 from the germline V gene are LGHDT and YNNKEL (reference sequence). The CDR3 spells CASSRGQRVDNEQFF. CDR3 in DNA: TGTGCCAGCAGCAGAGGACAGCGTGTTGACAATGAGCAGTTCTTC.

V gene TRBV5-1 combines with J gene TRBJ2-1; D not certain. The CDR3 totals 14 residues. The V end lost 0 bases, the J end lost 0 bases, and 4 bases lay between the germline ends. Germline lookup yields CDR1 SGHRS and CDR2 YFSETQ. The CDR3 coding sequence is TGCGCCAGCAGCTTGGGTAGCTCCTACAATGAGCAGTTCTTC. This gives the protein CASSLGSSYNEQFF.

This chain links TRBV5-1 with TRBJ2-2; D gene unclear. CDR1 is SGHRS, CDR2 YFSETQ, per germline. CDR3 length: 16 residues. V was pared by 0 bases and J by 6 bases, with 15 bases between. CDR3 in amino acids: CASSLGPVVRPGELFF. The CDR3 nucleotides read TGCGCCAGCAGCTTGGGTCCGGTTGTGAGGCCCGGGGAGCTGTTTTTT.

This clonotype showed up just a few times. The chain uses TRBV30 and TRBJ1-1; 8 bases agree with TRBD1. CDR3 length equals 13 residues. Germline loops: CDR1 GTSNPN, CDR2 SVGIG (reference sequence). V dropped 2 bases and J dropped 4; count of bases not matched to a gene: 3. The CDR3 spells CAWSQTGVTEAFF. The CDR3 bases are TGTGCCTGGAGTCAGACAGGGGTCACTGAAGCTTTCTTT.

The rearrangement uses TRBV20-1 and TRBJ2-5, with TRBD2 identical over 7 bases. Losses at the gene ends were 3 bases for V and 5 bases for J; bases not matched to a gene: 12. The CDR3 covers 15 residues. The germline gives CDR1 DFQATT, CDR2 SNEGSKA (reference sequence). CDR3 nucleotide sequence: TGCAGTGCTAGCCCCCTAGGACTAGAAGGGGAGACCCAGTACTTC. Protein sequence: CSASPLGLEGETQYF.

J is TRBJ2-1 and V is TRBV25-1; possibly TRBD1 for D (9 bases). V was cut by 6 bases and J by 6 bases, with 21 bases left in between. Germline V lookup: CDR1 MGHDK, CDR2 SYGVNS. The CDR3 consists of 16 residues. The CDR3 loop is CASSGQGLAGPNEQFF. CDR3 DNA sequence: TGTGCCAGCAGCGGACAGGGGTTAGCGGGGCCCAATGAGCAGTTCTTC.

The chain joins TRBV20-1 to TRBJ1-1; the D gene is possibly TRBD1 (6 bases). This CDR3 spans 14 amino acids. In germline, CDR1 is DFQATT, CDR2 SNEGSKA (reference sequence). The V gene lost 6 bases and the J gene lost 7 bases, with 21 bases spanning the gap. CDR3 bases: TGCAGTGCGGCCGGGGGCGGAGGGGTACATGAAGCTTTCTTT. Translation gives CSAAGGGGVHEAFF.